These 30 T cell receptor beta chains were all obtained from the same sample, sequenced in a study of cytomegalovirus exposure and HLA in healthy donors. The PCR employed 60 Vbeta primers together with 13 Jbeta primers. Data came from immunoSEQ multiplex PCR; TCRdb stores just in-frame clones and leaves some out. This sample has 250,000 to 350,000 clones, with about 87% found just once. The sequenced sample was PBMCs. The receptors here all came from a woman under 30 in good health and CMV-seronegative.

The rearrangement uses TRBV19 and TRBJ2-1, with 10 positions matching TRBD2. V was pared by 6 bases and J by 8 bases, with 16 bases of the junction left unmatched. The CDR3 contains 17 residues. Per the germline V gene, CDR1 is LNHDA and CDR2 is SQIVND (reference sequence). In DNA form, the CDR3 reads TGTGCCAGTAGGGCCCGCGGGGTGAAGCGGGGGGGCGATGAGCAGTTCTTC. Translated: CASRARGVKRGGDEQFF.

The chain employs TRBV10-3 and TRBJ2-2; tentatively, D is TRBD2 (6 bases). The CDR3 length is 15 residues. Trimming removed 0 bases at V and 6 bases at J, with 11 bases between. CDR1 and CDR2 (germline): ENHRY, SYGVKD. The CDR3: CAISESVAGPGELFF. CDR3 nucleotides: TGTGCCATCAGTGAGTCGGTGGCGGGGCCCGGGGAGCTGTTTTTT.

This chain joins TRBV7-2 and TRBJ1-2; no firm D call. The CDR3 is 14 amino acids. From germline, CDR1 is SGHTA and CDR2 FQGNSA. V was clipped by 3 bases and J by 2 bases, with 10 bases between them. The CDR3 DNA reads as TGTGCCAGCAGCTTTGGGCAGATGAACTATGGCTACACCTTC. Translation gives CASSFGQMNYGYTF.

J is TRBJ2-1 and V is TRBV5-8; 7 bases are a match to TRBD1. The CDR3 sequence is 15 residues long. Looked up from germline, CDR1 is SGHTS and CDR2 is YDEGEE. Unmatched junction bases numbered 7, after V lost 4 bases and J lost 3 bases. The CDR3 DNA follows: TGTGCCAGCAGCCCCGGGACAGTGGGCTACAATGAGCAGTTCTTC. It encodes CASSPGTVGYNEQFF.

The chain carries TRBV27 and TRBJ1-2, with TRBD1 identical over 7 bases. Germline V lookup: CDR1 MNHEY, CDR2 SMNVEV (reference sequence). With 4 bases clipped from V and 3 bases from J, the junction kept 11 bases outside the gene matches. The CDR3 is made up of 16 amino acids. The CDR3 loop reads CASSSSLQTGYYGYTF. CDR3 in DNA: TGTGCCAGCAGTTCCTCCCTCCAGACAGGGTACTATGGCTACACCTTC.

This clone occurred a few times. This chain connects TRBV19 to TRBJ1-4; D possibly corresponds to TRBD1 (5 bases). The germline V gene encodes CDR1 LNHDA and CDR2 SQIVND (reference sequence). CDR3 length equals 13 residues. V was pared by 7 bases and J by 7 bases, with 13 bases between. CDR3 sequence reads: CASTTGGVEKLFF. The CDR3 nucleotides read TGTGCCAGTACCACCGGGGGGGTTGAAAAACTGTTTTTT.

The gene calls are TRBV10-3 and TRBJ2-7, with 10 positions matching TRBD2. Germline CDR1 and CDR2: ENHRY and SYGVKD. This CDR3 spans 15 amino acids. Trimming removed 2 bases from V and 3 bases from J; junction bases left unmatched: 4. CDR3 in amino acids: CAISEELAGIYEQYF. The CDR3 bases are TGTGCCATCAGTGAGGAACTAGCGGGGATCTACGAGCAGTACTTC.

The chain joins TRBV5-4 to TRBJ2-7, with TRBD1 identical over 8 bases. Per the germline V gene, CDR1 is SGHNT and CDR2 is YYREEE (reference sequence). The ends lost 3 bases at V and 5 bases at J; junction bases unmatched: 1. The CDR3 is made up of 12 amino acids. CDR3 sequence: CASSSGGHEQYF. In nucleotides, the CDR3 is TGTGCCAGCAGCTCAGGGGGCCACGAGCAGTACTTC.

This clone was observed a single time. The chain couples TRBV5-4 to TRBJ1-6; 8 positions match TRBD1. Germline values: CDR1 SGHNT, CDR2 YYREEE (reference sequence). The CDR3 is 15 residues long. After removal of 4 bases from V and 8 bases from J, the junction contained 8 bases not matched to a gene. The CDR3 spells CASSPRSGGYSPLHF. The CDR3 DNA reads as TGTGCCAGCAGCCCCCGGTCAGGGGGCTATTCACCCCTCCACTTT. Complete variable domain (other parts from reference TRBV5-4 and TRBJ1-6): ETGVTQSPTHLIKTRGQQVTLRCSSQSGHNTVSWYQQALGQGPQFIFQYYREEENGRGNFPPRFSGLQFPNYSSELNVNALELDDSALYLCASSPRSGGYSPLHFGNGTRLTVT.

This sequence joins TRBV5-1 and TRBJ1-2; D call uncertain. This CDR3 has 13 amino acids. Germline V gives CDR1 SGHRS, CDR2 YFSETQ. Trimming removed 1 base at V and 5 bases at J, with 9 bases between. CDR3 DNA sequence: TGCGCCAGCAGCTTGAGCCCCTCATATGGCTACACCTTC. It translates to CASSLSPSYGYTF. The whole variable domain, filled in from reference TRBV5-1 and TRBJ1-2, reads KAGVTQTPRYLIKTRGQQVTLSCSPISGHRSVSWYQQTPGQGLQFLFEYFSETQRNKGNFPGRFSGRQFSNSRSEMNVSTLELGDSALYLCASSLSPSYGYTFGSGTRLTVV.

The V call is TRBV10-2, the J call TRBJ1-2; no firm D call. This CDR3 region has 16 residues. The V end lost 3 bases, the J end lost 4 bases, and 18 bases lay between the germline ends. CDR1 is WSHSY and CDR2 is SAAADI in the germline V gene. CDR3 protein: CASSEPDRLSIYGYTF. In nucleotides, the CDR3 is TGCGCCAGCAGTGAACCCGACCGACTGAGTATCTATGGCTACACCTTC.

The V call is TRBV7-8, the J call TRBJ2-7; TRBD2 matches at 10 bases. This CDR3 is built from 17 residues. V shed 2 bases, J shed 0 bases, and the junction held 7 bases outside the gene matches. Germline CDR1 and CDR2: SGHVS and FQNEAQ. CDR3 nucleotide sequence: TGTGCCAGCAGCTTAAGAGCGGGGGGGTCCTACTCCTACGAGCAGTACTTC. Protein: CASSLRAGGSYSYEQYF.

This chain links TRBV9 with TRBJ1-1, with D perhaps matching TRBD1 (5 bases). The ends were cut back, 0 bases at V and 7 bases at J, with 16 bases in the middle. Germline values: CDR1 SGDLS, CDR2 YYNGEE. The CDR3 contains 15 residues. The CDR3 nucleotides are TGTGCCAGCAGCGTAGCTCCCGGGGGTGAGGGTGAAGCTTTCTTT. Translated, it gives CASSVAPGGEGEAFF.

The chain uses TRBV5-6 and TRBJ1-1; D uncertain. V lost 5 bases, J lost 4 bases, and 18 bases lay in between. From germline, CDR1 is SGHDT and CDR2 YYEEEE. The CDR3 is made up of 15 amino acids. The DNA for the CDR3 is TGTGCCAGCAGGAAACTACATGGAGTAAGCACTGAAGCTTTCTTT. This encodes CASRKLHGVSTEAFF.

The chain joins TRBV6-5 to TRBJ2-2; TRBD1 matches 7 bases. V lost 0 bases to trimming and J lost 5 bases; unmatched junction nucleotides: 6. CDR1 and CDR2 from the germline V gene are MNHEY and SVGAGI. This CDR3 is 16 amino acids long. The CDR3 DNA reads TGTGCCAGCAGTTACTCGACAGGGAAAAGGACCGGGGAGCTGTTTTTT. Its translation: CASSYSTGKRTGELFF.

This clone has just a few counts. The chain joins TRBV10-3 to TRBJ2-3; 8 bases match TRBD2. Trimming cost V 10 bases and J 6 bases; bases outside gene matches: 6. This CDR3 region has 12 residues. Germline CDR1 and CDR2: ENHRY and SYGVKD. The chain's CDR3 is CATGPGGDTQYF. CDR3 bases: TGTGCCACGGGCCCGGGGGGGGATACGCAGTATTTT.

The rearrangement links TRBV11-2 to TRBJ2-1, with TRBD2 identical over 7 bases. The germline CDR1 and CDR2 sequences are SGHAT and FQNNGV. V shed 5 bases and J 3 bases; nucleotides not matched to a gene: 10. The CDR3 loop spans 16 amino acids. Written as DNA, the CDR3 is TGTGCCAGCAGCCCCGAGCGAGGGGAGGGCTACAATGAGCAGTTCTTC. Its translation: CASSPERGEGYNEQFF.

The chain is built from TRBV6-1 and TRBJ2-1, with 7 nucleotides matching TRBD2. Losses at the gene ends were 4 bases for V and 9 bases for J; bases not matched to a gene: 18. The CDR3 length is 17 residues. Germline lookup yields CDR1 MNHNS and CDR2 SASEGT. The CDR3 region has the DNA TGTGCCAGCAGTGGGGTAACGACGGGACTATTAGACAGTGAGCAGTTCTTC. Translated, it gives CASSGVTTGLLDSEQFF.

The chain carries TRBV7-8 and TRBJ2-7, with 7 bases matching TRBD1. CDR1 is SGHVS, CDR2 FQNEAQ, per germline. The CDR3 totals 14 residues. The ends lost 2 bases at V and 4 bases at J; junction bases unmatched: 5. CDR3 protein: CASSLRGGGYEQYF. The DNA for the CDR3 is TGTGCCAGCAGCTTAAGAGGGGGCGGTTACGAGCAGTACTTC. Full variable domain (rest looked up from reference TRBV7-8 and TRBJ2-7): GAGVSQSPRYKVAKRGQDVALRCDPISGHVSLFWYQQALGQGPEFLTYFQNEAQLDKSGLPSDRFFAERPEGSVSTLKIQRTQQEDSAVYLCASSLRGGGYEQYFGPGTRLTVT.

This sequence joins TRBV5-1 and TRBJ2-7, with 8 bases identical to TRBD1. Germline V gene lookup returns CDR1 SGHRS and CDR2 YFSETQ. This CDR3 spans 14 amino acids. The V segment lost 2 bases and the J segment 4 bases; nucleotides outside the gene matches: 5. CDR3 region: CASSFGQGGYEQYF. The CDR3, as DNA: TGCGCCAGCAGCTTTGGACAGGGTGGGTACGAGCAGTACTTC.

This clone turned up a few times. At one of its ends the junction is not consistent with the germline gene, which may arise from a read error. The J gene is TRBJ2-5, the V gene TRBV13, with 13 bases that match TRBD2. This CDR3 region has 17 residues. CDR1 and CDR2 (germline): PRHDT, FYEKMQ (reference sequence). CDR3 in amino acids: CASSLGRGGTSGAPNDF. The CDR3 DNA is TGTGCCAGCAGCTTAGGTCGGGGCGGGACTAGCGGGGCCCCTAACGACTTC. Full variable domain (outside the CDR3, taken from reference TRBV13 and TRBJ2-5): AAGVIQSPRHLIKEKRETATLKCYPIPRHDTVYWYQQGPGQDPQFLISFYEKMQSDKGSIPDRFSAQQFSDYHSELNMSSLELGDSALYFCASSLGRGGTSGAPNDFGPGTRLLVL.

V usage is TRBV5-1 and J usage is TRBJ2-1; the match to TRBD2 covers 9 bases. The CDR3 extends over 15 amino acids. The germline CDR1 and CDR2 sequences are SGHRS and YFSETQ. V lost 0 bases to trimming and J lost 8 bases; unmatched junction nucleotides: 6. The DNA for the CDR3 is TGCGCCAGCAGCTTGGGCGGGGGGGCCCTGTATGAGCAGTTCTTC. Protein product: CASSLGGGALYEQFF.

The chain is built from TRBV6-5 and TRBJ2-7, with TRBD2 matching over 7 bases. The germline V gene encodes CDR1 MNHEY and CDR2 SVGAGI. This CDR3 has 15 amino acids. V lost 4 bases, J lost 11 bases, and 17 bases stayed unmatched. CDR3 nucleotides: TGTGCCAGCAGTTCCCCGGGCGCCCGGGGGGAGACTAAGTACTTC. Protein product: CASSSPGARGETKYF.

The chain uses TRBV5-6 and TRBJ2-5; 8 positions match TRBD2. Germline V gene data show CDR1 as SGHDT and CDR2 as YYEEEE. This CDR3 comprises 14 residues. Germline trimming cut 7 bases from V and 5 bases from J; bases unmatched to any gene: 10. CDR3 in DNA: TGTGCCAGCTTTCGGAGCGGGGGATGGGAGACCCAGTACTTC. It yields the protein CASFRSGGWETQYF.

This rearrangement joins TRBV11-3 to TRBJ2-2; 10 nucleotides match TRBD1. The CDR3 totals 17 residues. The V gene end was trimmed by 0 bases and the J gene end by 3 bases; junction bases not matched to a gene: 4. Germline CDR1 is SGHNT and CDR2 is YENEEA. CDR3: CASSLDRQGADTGELFF. The CDR3 DNA reads TGTGCCAGCAGCTTAGATCGACAGGGGGCAGACACCGGGGAGCTGTTTTTT.

Here the CDR3 reads CASSSLAGQFATNEKLFF. Here the CDR3 DNA reads TGTGCCAGCAGCTCGCTCGCGGGACAGTTTGCAACTAATGAAAAACTGTTTTTT. The rearrangement links TRBV7-6 to TRBJ1-4, with 7 positions matching TRBD1. In germline, CDR1 is SGHVS, CDR2 FNYEAQ. This CDR3 comprises 18 residues. J lost 0 bases, V lost 4 bases, and 11 bases had no gene match.

This clone has only one observation. The rearrangement joins TRBV5-4 to TRBJ1-1; 8 nucleotides line up with TRBD1. The V gene end was trimmed by 4 bases and the J gene end by 0 bases; junction bases not matched to a gene: 8. Germline CDR1 reads SGHNT; CDR2 reads YYREEE (reference sequence). This CDR3 contains 16 residues. Here the CDR3 reads CASSHYGQGMNTEAFF. The DNA of the CDR3 is TGTGCCAGCAGCCATTATGGACAGGGAATGAACACTGAAGCTTTCTTT.

The rearrangement links TRBV7-6 to TRBJ2-2, with D possibly TRBD1 on 6 matching bases. The CDR3 is 18 residues long. CDR1 is SGHVS and CDR2 is FNYEAQ in the germline V gene. Trimming shortened V by 5 bases and J by 0 bases, and 19 bases separated the two germline ends. This CDR3 is CASSLRTATSTNTGELFF. The CDR3 nucleotides are TGTGCCAGCAGCCTTAGGACAGCGACATCTACGAACACCGGGGAGCTGTTTTTT.

The count of this clone is one. The V gene is TRBV10-1, the J gene TRBJ2-7; TRBD2 might be the D (5 bases). CDR1 WNHNN and CDR2 SYGVQD come from the germline V gene (reference sequence). This CDR3 region has 15 residues. With 3 bases removed from V and 3 bases from J, the gap between germline ends came to 15 bases. In DNA, the CDR3 is TGCGCCAGCAGTGACCCAAGGGCGGGCGTCTACGAGCAGTACTTC. Protein product: CASSDPRAGVYEQYF.

This clone was observed a few times. V usage is TRBV2 and J usage is TRBJ2-1; 9 nucleotides agree with TRBD2. Germline CDR1 is SNHLY and CDR2 is FYNNEI. V gave up 8 bases and J gave up 9 bases; unmatched junction bases: 14. The CDR3 totals 15 residues. The CDR3 nucleotides are TGTGCCAGCGGTACTCGCGGGGGGGGCGTCTCTGAGCAGTTCTTC. Residues: CASGTRGGGVSEQFF. The variable domain in full, with the rest retrieved from reference TRBV2 and TRBJ2-1, is EPEVTQTPSHQVTQMGQEVILRCVPISNHLYFYWYRQILGQKVEFLVSFYNNEISEKSEIFDDQFSVERPDGSNFTLKIRSTKLEDSAMYFCASGTRGGGVSEQFFGPGTRLTVL.